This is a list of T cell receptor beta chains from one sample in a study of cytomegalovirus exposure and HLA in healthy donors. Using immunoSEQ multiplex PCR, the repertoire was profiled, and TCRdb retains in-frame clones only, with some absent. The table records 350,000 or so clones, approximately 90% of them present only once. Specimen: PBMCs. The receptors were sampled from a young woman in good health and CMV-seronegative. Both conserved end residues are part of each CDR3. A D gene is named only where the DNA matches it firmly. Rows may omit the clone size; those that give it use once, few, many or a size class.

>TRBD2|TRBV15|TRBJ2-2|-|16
TGTGCCACCAACCCGGGGGGAGGGACGAACACCGGGGAGCTGTTTTTT
CATNPGGGTNTGELFF
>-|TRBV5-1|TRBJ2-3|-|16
TGCGCCAGCAGCTTGGCTGGCCGGGAACGGTTAGATACGCAGTATTTT
CASSLAGRERLDTQYF
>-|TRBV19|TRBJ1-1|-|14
TGTGCCAGTACCCTGGGACAATTGAACACTGAAGCTTTCTTT
CASTLGQLNTEAFF
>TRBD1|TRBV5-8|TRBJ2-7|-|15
TGTGCCAGCAGCGGGAGGGGACAGGGGATGTACGAGCAGTACTTC
CASSGRGQGMYEQYF
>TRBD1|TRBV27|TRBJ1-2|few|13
TGTGCCAGCAGTTCCCGGACAGGCGTACTCCACACCTTC
CASSSRTGVLHTF
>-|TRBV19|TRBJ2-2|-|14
TGTGCCAGTAGTATTTTCGAGTTCACCGGGGAGCTGTTTTTT
CASSIFEFTGELFF
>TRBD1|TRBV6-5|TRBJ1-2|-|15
TGTGCCAGCAGTTACGTCCGGGACAGCCTAGACTCCTACACCTTC
CASSYVRDSLDSYTF
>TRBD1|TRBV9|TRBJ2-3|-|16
TGTGCCAGCAGCGTAGGTCAGGGGGCGAACACAGATACGCAGTATTTT
CASSVGQGANTDTQYF
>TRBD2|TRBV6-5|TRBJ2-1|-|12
TGTGCCAGCAGTTGGGGGGGCAATGAGCAGTTCTTC
CASSWGGNEQFF
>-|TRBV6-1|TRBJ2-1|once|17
TGTGCCAGCAGTGAAAGGGCTAGCCGAAACTCCTACAATGAGCAGTTCTTC
CASSERASRNSYNEQFF
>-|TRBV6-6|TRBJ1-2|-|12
TGTGCCAGCAGTTACTCGATAGATGGCTACACCTTC
CASSYSIDGYTF
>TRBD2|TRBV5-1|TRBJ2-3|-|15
TGCGCCAGCAGCTTGGGCGGGAGGGCCGAAGATACGCAGTATTTT
CASSLGGRAEDTQYF
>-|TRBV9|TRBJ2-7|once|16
TGTGCCAGCAGCGTAGCTCCGGTCGGGGTTGCCTACGAGCAGTACTTC
CASSVAPVGVAYEQYF
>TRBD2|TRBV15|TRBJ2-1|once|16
TGTGCCACCAGCAGAGTAGCGGGAGGCTCCTACAATGAGCAGTTCTTC
CATSRVAGGSYNEQFF
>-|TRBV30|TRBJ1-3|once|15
TGTGCCTGGAGTGTACTCGGTGGTTCTGGAAACACCATATATTTT
CAWSVLGGSGNTIYF
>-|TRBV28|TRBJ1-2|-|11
TGTGCCGGTCTAAGGGGAGGAGGCTACACCTTC
CAGLRGGGYTF
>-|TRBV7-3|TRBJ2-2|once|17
TGTGCCAGCAGCTTATGGGGAGTAGGTGATGACACCGGGGAGCTGTTTTTT
CASSLWGVGDDTGELFF
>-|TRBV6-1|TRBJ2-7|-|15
TGTGCCCGAAACACAGGGTTTGTGAGCTCCTACGAGCAGTACTTC
CARNTGFVSSYEQYF
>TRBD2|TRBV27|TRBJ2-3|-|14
TGTGCCACAGGGACTAGCGGCTACACAGATACGCAGTATTTT
CATGTSGYTDTQYF
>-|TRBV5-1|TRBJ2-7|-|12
TGCGCCAGCAGCTTGCTGGCAAGCGAGCAGTACTTC
CASSLLASEQYF
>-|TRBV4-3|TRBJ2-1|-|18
TGCGCCAGCAGCCAAGAGTTAGTTACAGTCCCCTCCTACAATGAGCAGTTCTTC
CASSQELVTVPSYNEQFF
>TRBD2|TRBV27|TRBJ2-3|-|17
TGTGCCAGCAGAGGACTAGCGCAAGCACAACACACAGATACGCAGTATTTT
CASRGLAQAQHTDTQYF
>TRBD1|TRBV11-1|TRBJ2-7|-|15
TGTGCCAGCAGCTTATCCGGGACAGGGAACTACGAGCAGTACTTC
CASSLSGTGNYEQYF
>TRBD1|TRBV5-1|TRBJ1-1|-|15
TGCGCCAGCAGCTCAGGGGGACAGGTGAACACTGAAGCTTTCTTT
CASSSGGQVNTEAFF
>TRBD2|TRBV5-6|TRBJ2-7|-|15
TGTGCCAGCAGGGCCGGCGGGAGTCGTTACTACGAGCAGTACTTC
CASRAGGSRYYEQYF
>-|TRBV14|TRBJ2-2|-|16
TGTGCCAGCAGCAGACAACTAGCCGAAAACACCGGGGAGCTGTTTTTT
CASSRQLAENTGELFF
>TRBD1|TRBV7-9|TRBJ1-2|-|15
TGTGCCAGCAGCCGACTGGATACCGGGACAGTGGGCTACACCTTC
CASSRLDTGTVGYTF
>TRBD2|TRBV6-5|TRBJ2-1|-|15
TGTGCCAGCAGTTACTCGGGGACTAGCGGCAATGAGCAGTTCTTC
CASSYSGTSGNEQFF
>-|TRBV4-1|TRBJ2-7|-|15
TGCGCCAGCAGCCCAATCATGGGAGGGGGCTACGAGCAGTACTTC
CASSPIMGGGYEQYF
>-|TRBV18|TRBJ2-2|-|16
TGTGCCAGCTCACCACAGGGGCCGGCGAACACCGGGGAGCTGTTTTTT
CASSPQGPANTGELFF
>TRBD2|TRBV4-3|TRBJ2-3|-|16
TGCGCCAGCAGCCACGTACTAGCGGGAGAGGGAGATACGCAGTATTTT
CASSHVLAGEGDTQYF
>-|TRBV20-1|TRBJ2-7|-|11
TGCAGTGCTAGCCGTCCCTACGAGCAGTACTTC
CSASRPYEQYF
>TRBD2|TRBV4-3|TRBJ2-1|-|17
TGCGCCAGCAGCCGAGTACTAGCGGGAGGGCCCTACAATGAGCAGTTCTTC
CASSRVLAGGPYNEQFF
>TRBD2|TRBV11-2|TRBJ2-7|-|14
TGTGCCAGCCAGGGACTAGCGGAGTTCTACGAGCAGTACTTC
CASQGLAEFYEQYF
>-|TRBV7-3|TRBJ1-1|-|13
TGTGCCAGCAGCAGGACTGTGAACACTGAAGCTTTCTTT
CASSRTVNTEAFF
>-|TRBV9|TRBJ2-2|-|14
TGTGCCAGCAGCGTGGCCACCAACACCGGGGAGCTGTTTTTT
CASSVATNTGELFF
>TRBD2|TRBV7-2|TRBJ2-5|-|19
TGTGCCAGCAGCTCTAGACTAGCGGGAGGGCCTAGCGCCGGGGAGACCCAGTACTTC
CASSSRLAGGPSAGETQYF
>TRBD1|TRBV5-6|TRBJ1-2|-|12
TGTGCCAGCAGCCCAGACAGGGATGGCTACACCTTC
CASSPDRDGYTF
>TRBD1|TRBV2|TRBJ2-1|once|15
TGTGCCAGCAGTGAGGTTTGGGACAGCAACAATGAGCAGTTCTTC
CASSEVWDSNNEQFF
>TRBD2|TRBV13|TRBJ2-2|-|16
TGTGCCAGCAGCAGGGTAGCGGGGGACAACACCGGGGAGCTGTTTTTT
CASSRVAGDNTGELFF
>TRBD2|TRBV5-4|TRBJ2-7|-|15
TGTGCCAGCAGTCCGGGGAGCGGGGGCTCCTACGAGCAGTACTTC
CASSPGSGGSYEQYF
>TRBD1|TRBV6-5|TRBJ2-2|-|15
TGTGCCAGCAGACCTGGACAGGCTCGTAACGGGGAGCTGTTTTTT
CASRPGQARNGELFF
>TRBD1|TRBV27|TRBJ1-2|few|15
TGTGCCAGCAGTTTAGCCAGGGGGAAAAACTATGGCTACACCTTC
CASSLARGKNYGYTF
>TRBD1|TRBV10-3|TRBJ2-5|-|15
TGTGCCATCAGCCGGGACAGGGGGCAGGGAGAGACCCAGTACTTC
CAISRDRGQGETQYF
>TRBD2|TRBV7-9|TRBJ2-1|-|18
TGTGCCAGCAGCTTAGCTCGGGGGGAGGGGTCCTCCTACAATGAGCAGTTCTTC
CASSLARGEGSSYNEQFF
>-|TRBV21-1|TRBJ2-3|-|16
-
CASSKWGTGSTDTQYF
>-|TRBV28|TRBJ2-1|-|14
TGTGCCAGCATTCCCCCCGGGAAGCTGGATGAGCAGTTCTTC
CASIPPGKLDEQFF
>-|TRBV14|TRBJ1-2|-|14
TGTGCCAGCAGCCAAGATATACACCGCTATGGCTACACCTTC
CASSQDIHRYGYTF
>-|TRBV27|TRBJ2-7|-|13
TGTGCCAGCAGTTTGTCCGACAGATACGAGCAGTACTTC
CASSLSDRYEQYF
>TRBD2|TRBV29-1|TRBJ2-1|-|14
TGCAGCGTTCCCGGGACTAGCGTGGGGAATGAGCAGTTCTTC
CSVPGTSVGNEQFF
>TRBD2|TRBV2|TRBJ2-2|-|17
TGTGCCAGCAGGGGGACTAGCGGGAGGGCCGGCACCGGGGAGCTGTTTTTT
CASRGTSGRAGTGELFF
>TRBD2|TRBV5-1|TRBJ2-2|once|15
TGCGCCAGCAGGGGGACTAGCGGGTTCACCGGGGAGCTGTTTTTT
CASRGTSGFTGELFF
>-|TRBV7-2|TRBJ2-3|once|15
TGTGCCAGCAGCCCTATAGGAGGTAGTACAGATACGCAGTATTTT
CASSPIGGSTDTQYF
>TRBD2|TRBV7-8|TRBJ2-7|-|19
TGTGCCACCCTCATGGGGGTCCAAGGAAGCCTAGCGGGACTCTACGAGCAGTACTTC
CATLMGVQGSLAGLYEQYF
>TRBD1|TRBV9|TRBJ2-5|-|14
TGTGCCAGCAGCGCACAGGGGGCTGGAGAGACCCAGTACTTC
CASSAQGAGETQYF